Below, 24 T cell receptor beta chains from the same sample are listed, as sequenced in a study of control samples from healthy donors and cancer patients (TCRdb year 2020). The method behind the library was the immunoSEQ multiplex PCR assay. This is the immuneACCESS table as TCRdb keeps it, with only in-frame sequences that have V and J called. A part of the clones is gone; compared with another copy, unresolved V genes explain less than half, and the rest is unexplained. The sample has over 150,000 clones on record, just over 90% of them singletons. The ten largest account for over 1.1% of the sample. Sequencing was done on a sample of blood. These receptors were obtained from a man in his thirties or forties in good health.

The chain uses TRBV15 and TRBJ1-5; D gene unclear. With 3 bases removed from V and 4 bases from J, the gap between germline ends came to 13 bases. Germline V CDR1 and CDR2: LNHNV, YYDKDF (reference sequence). The CDR3 covers 15 residues. The CDR3 sequence is CATSSYQALNQPQHF. The DNA for the CDR3 is TGTGCCACCAGCAGCTATCAAGCCCTAAATCAGCCCCAGCATTTT.

The count of this clone is one. The V gene is TRBV19, the J gene TRBJ2-3; D might be TRBD2 (6 bases). This CDR3 spans 15 amino acids. CDR1 LNHDA and CDR2 SQIVND come from the germline V gene (reference sequence). Between the trimmed V and J ends, which lost 6 bases and 2 bases, there was a span of 15 bases. DNA of the CDR3: TGTGCCAGTAGCCCTACTGGCGGGGACACAGATACGCAGTATTTT. This encodes CASSPTGGDTDTQYF.

The rearrangement uses TRBV13 and TRBJ2-1; D remains ambiguous. Trimming cost V 6 bases and J 2 bases, with 14 bases left between them. Germline V CDR1 and CDR2: PRHDT, FYEKMQ (reference sequence). The CDR3 spans 15 residues. CDR3 in amino acids: CASRRTDGTYNEQFF. The CDR3 DNA is TGTGCCAGCAGGCGTACGGACGGAACCTACAATGAGCAGTTCTTC.

The gene calls are TRBV5-6 and TRBJ2-5; unclear D gene. The CDR3 is 15 residues long. Per germline, CDR1 SGHDT and CDR2 YYEEEE. The germline V and J ends were trimmed by 1 base and 1 base, with 11 bases remaining between them. The DNA of the CDR3 is TGTGCCAGCAGCTTGTCGACGGGCAGCCAAGAGACCCAGTACTTC. It yields the protein CASSLSTGSQETQYF.

The chain uses TRBV4-1 and TRBJ2-1; TRBD2 matches at 13 bases. J lost 7 bases, V lost 5 bases, and 2 bases had no gene match. The CDR3 has 14 amino acids. Germline V lookup: CDR1 MGHRA, CDR2 YSYEKL. CDR3 loop: CASSRTSGSNEQFF. In nucleotides, the CDR3 is TGCGCCAGCAGCAGGACTAGCGGGAGTAATGAGCAGTTCTTC.

The chain combines TRBV6-5 with TRBJ2-7; D is undetermined. Germline V gene sequence: CDR1 MNHEY, CDR2 SVGAGI. There are 11 residues in the CDR3. The CDR3 protein is CGTDGSYEQYF. The CDR3 nucleotides read TGTGGCACCGACGGTTCCTACGAGCAGTACTTC.

Concerning this clone itself: This same CDR3 is encoded by further DNA sequences in the sample. The V and J genes are TRBV9 and TRBJ2-7; TRBD2 matches 9 bases. CDR3 size: 15 residues. Germline V gene sequence: CDR1 SGDLS, CDR2 YYNGEE. V trimming: 3 bases; J trimming: 2 bases; junction bases outside the gene matches: 6. In nucleotides, the CDR3 is TGTGCCAGCAGCGCCGGACTAGCGCCTACCTACGAGCAGTACTTC. It yields the protein CASSAGLAPTYEQYF.

This chain links TRBV16 with TRBJ1-2; maybe TRBD1 (5 bases). Trimming removed 1 base from V and 8 bases from J, with 20 bases in between. The CDR3 is 16 amino acids. Germline-derived CDR1 and CDR2 are KGHSY and FQNENV. CDR3 sequence: CASSQYHAGRVRGYTF. Written as DNA, the CDR3 is TGTGCCAGCAGCCAATATCACGCAGGGAGGGTGAGAGGCTACACCTTC.

The chain carries TRBV7-9 and TRBJ1-1, with 9 bases fitting TRBD1. The CDR3 has 16 amino acids. The germline V gene has CDR1 SEHNR and CDR2 FQNEAQ (reference sequence). V was clipped by 7 bases and J by 1 base; unmatched bases: 10. This CDR3 is CASTGRQGVSNTEAFF. CDR3 nucleotide sequence: TGTGCCAGCACCGGGAGACAGGGGGTATCGAACACTGAAGCTTTCTTT. The entire variable domain, with the rest obtained from reference TRBV7-9 and TRBJ1-1, is as follows: DTGVSQNPRHKITKRGQNVTFRCDPISEHNRLYWYRQTLGQGPEFLTYFQNEAQLEKSRLLSDRFSAERPKGSFSTLEIQRTEQGDSAMYLCASTGRQGVSNTEAFFGQGTRLTVV.

The J gene is TRBJ2-7, the V gene TRBV7-2; D remains ambiguous. Per germline, CDR1 SGHTA and CDR2 FQGNSA. V lost 2 bases to trimming and J lost 6 bases, with 8 bases between them. The CDR3 is made up of 12 amino acids. In DNA, the CDR3 is TGTGCCAGCAGCTTACTGGGAATCGAGCAGTACTTC. As protein: CASSLLGIEQYF.

The table lists this clone with a few counts. V and J are TRBV9 and TRBJ1-1; D is uncertain. The CDR3 sequence is 13 residues long. Germline values: CDR1 SGDLS, CDR2 YYNGEE. The ends were cut back, 4 bases at V and 3 bases at J, with 10 bases in the middle. The CDR3 region is CASSHRGYTEAFF. CDR3 in DNA: TGTGCCAGCAGCCACCGAGGGTACACTGAAGCTTTCTTT.

The rearrangement uses TRBV4-1 and TRBJ2-7; the match to TRBD1 covers 9 bases. The CDR3 totals 15 residues. V lost 0 bases, J lost 2 bases, and 2 bases stayed unmatched. CDR1 and CDR2 from the germline V gene are MGHRA and YSYEKL. CDR3 residues: CASSQDRTGAYEQYF. The CDR3 DNA follows: TGCGCCAGCAGCCAAGATAGGACAGGGGCCTACGAGCAGTACTTC.

The chain couples TRBV7-2 to TRBJ1-2; TRBD1 matches at 8 bases. Germline V gene lookup returns CDR1 SGHTA and CDR2 FQGNSA. J was trimmed by 1 base and V by 5 bases; bases with no gene match: 3. The CDR3 extends over 14 amino acids. CDR3 nucleotides: TGTGCCAGCAGCCCTGGACAGGGTAACTATGGCTACACCTTC. This encodes CASSPGQGNYGYTF.

Here the CDR3 reads CATSDLMRTGELFF. The CDR3 nucleotides read TGTGCCACCAGTGATTTGATGCGTACCGGGGAGCTGTTTTTT. The J gene is TRBJ2-2, the V gene TRBV24-1; the D is unclear. Germline CDR1 reads KGHDR; CDR2 reads SFDVKD. V was clipped by 0 bases and J by 5 bases, with 6 bases between them. There are 14 residues in the CDR3.

The chain combines TRBV10-3 with TRBJ2-5; D is undetermined. The germline V gene encodes CDR1 ENHRY and CDR2 SYGVKD. V lost 6 bases and J lost 3, with 11 bases in between. The CDR3 consists of 13 residues. CDR3: CAIRRGLEETQYF. As DNA, the CDR3 is TGTGCCATCAGGAGAGGATTGGAAGAGACCCAGTACTTC.

This clone was seen only once. V is TRBV28 and J is TRBJ1-3, with 7 bases matching TRBD1. The germline V gene encodes CDR1 MDHEN and CDR2 SYDVKM. Germline trimming cut 6 bases from V and 2 bases from J; bases unmatched to any gene: 7. This CDR3 region has 15 residues. CDR3 DNA sequence: TGTGCCAGCAGACCGACAGGGCAAACTGGAAACACCATATATTTT. Protein: CASRPTGQTGNTIYF.

V usage is TRBV9 and J usage is TRBJ2-2; a possible D gene is TRBD2 (6 bases). Germline V gene sequence: CDR1 SGDLS, CDR2 YYNGEE. The germline V and J ends were trimmed by 2 bases and 4 bases, with 12 bases remaining between them. This CDR3 has 15 residues. CDR3 nucleotide sequence: TGTGCCAGCAGCGTTTCCGGGAGTAGCACCGGGGAGCTGTTTTTT. Translated, it gives CASSVSGSSTGELFF.

J is TRBJ1-2 and V is TRBV15; 9 bases align to TRBD1. The length of the CDR3 is 16 residues. CDR1 is LNHNV, CDR2 YYDKDF, per germline (reference sequence). Trimming at V came to 1 base and at J to 4 bases, leaving 7 bases not matched to a gene. CDR3 sequence reads: CATSRGGQGSFYGYTF. In DNA form, the CDR3 reads TGTGCCACCAGCAGAGGCGGACAGGGGTCGTTCTATGGCTACACCTTC.

The rearrangement uses TRBV12-5 and TRBJ2-5; D call uncertain. This CDR3 has 13 residues. Germline loops: CDR1 LGHNT, CDR2 FRNRAP. Trimming shortened V by 0 bases and J by 5 bases, and 7 bases separated the two germline ends. The CDR3, as DNA: TGTGCTAGTGGTTTGGTAAACGGTGAGACCCAGTACTTC. Translated, it gives CASGLVNGETQYF.

This chain links TRBV10-2 with TRBJ2-1; D is ambiguous. Germline CDR1 and CDR2: WSHSY and SAAADI. The CDR3 runs 12 residues. The V end was cut by 3 bases, the J end by 9 bases, with 9 bases between. CDR3 residues: CASSDPDIEQFF. Here the CDR3 DNA reads TGCGCCAGCAGTGACCCAGACATTGAGCAGTTCTTC.

This chain links TRBV7-2 with TRBJ2-1; TRBD2 aligns across 9 bases. CDR3 length equals 16 residues. V shed 2 bases, J shed 0 bases, and the junction held 2 bases outside the gene matches. Germline CDR1 is SGHTA and CDR2 is FQGNSA. CDR3 DNA sequence: TGTGCCAGCAGCTTACTTAGCGGGAGCTCCTACAATGAGCAGTTCTTC. Amino acids: CASSLLSGSSYNEQFF.

The DNA for the CDR3 is TGTGCCACCGCCAGGTCGGGTACAGATACGCAGTATTTT. Protein: CATARSGTDTQYF. The chain combines TRBV24-1 with TRBJ2-3; no clear D. CDR1 is KGHDR, CDR2 SFDVKD, per germline. V lost 9 bases and J lost 3, with 12 bases in between. The CDR3 is made up of 13 amino acids.

The rearrangement uses TRBV7-6 and TRBJ2-7; D gene unclear. CDR1 and CDR2 (germline): SGHVS, FNYEAQ. The CDR3 totals 12 residues. Trimming took off 5 bases at V and 7 bases at J, with 12 bases between the two ends. CDR3 sequence (DNA): TGTGCCAGCAGCCCCTGGGCCGGGGAGCAGTACTTC. Amino acid sequence: CASSPWAGEQYF.

About this clone itself: Germline and junction disagree at one end, which may indicate a read error. J is TRBJ2-7 and V is TRBV3-1 (or the pseudogene TRBV3-2), with TRBD2 matching 10 bases. CDR1 and CDR2 from the germline V gene are LGHDT and YNNKEL (reference sequence). The CDR3 sequence is 14 residues long. Here the CDR3 reads CASGQGVAGGEQYF. In DNA form, the CDR3 reads TGTGCCAGCGGCCAGGGGGTAGCGGGAGGCGAGCAGTACTTC.